The following is a TCR beta chain sequence with its context. Its antigen is not identified. This record belongs to a study of CD8 T cells in Susac syndrome. Study results and caveats: Regarding the TCR sequencing and HLA analysis, the study admitted that a relatively small number of individuals were involved.

The RNA, about 0.45 to 1 ug, was put through reverse transcription using random hexamers. TCRdb analysed the immunoSEQ multiplex PCR reads with MiXCR anew, one entry per CDR3 protein. The sample records about 210,000 distinct CDR3 sequences, approximately 95% being singletons. The sequence came from a human donor with multiple sclerosis. The sample taken for sequencing was CD4+ T cells from PBMCs.

The CDR3 region is CASQKQGLRELFF. The CDR3 nucleotides are TGTGCCAGCCAAAAACAGGGTCTTAGGGAGCTGTTTTTT. The chain recombines TRBV12-3 or TRBV12-4 with TRBJ2-2; perhaps TRBD1 as D (6 bases). The V gene lost 8 bases and the J gene lost 9 bases, with 16 bases spanning the gap. The CDR3 consists of 13 residues.